The source of this T cell receptor (beta chain) is a study of blood T cell repertoires in COVID-19. The CDR3 runs to 14 residues. With 5 bases clipped from V and 5 bases from J, the junction kept 8 bases outside the gene matches. CDR1 GTSNPN and CDR2 SVGIG come from the germline V gene (reference sequence). Original processing methods: The assay estimated nucleated cells by amplifying reference gene primers. Profiled with immunoSEQ multiplex PCR; TCRdb holds only in-frame clones, not every one. The V and J calls and the clone size are those of that table, but D and trimming were determined from the DNA. The sample lists approximately 250,000 clones, around 80% occurring once.

The rearrangement links TRBV30 to TRBJ1-5; 8 nucleotides line up with TRBD1. The source of this sequence is a man younger than 45 with acute COVID-19. Input material: PBMCs or T cells enriched from blood (not recorded which). The CDR3 bases are TGTGCCTGGGGGCCCCGACAGGGGCATCAGCCCCAGCATTTT. It yields the protein CAWGPRQGHQPQHF.